These 8 T cell receptor beta chains were all obtained from the same sample, sequenced in a study of blood T cell repertoires in COVID-19. TCRdb's copy holds only in-frame clones and misses some; the assay was immunoSEQ multiplex PCR. The sample has 250,000 to 350,000 clones, around 87% seen once; the top ten hold roughly 2.1%. The sequenced sample consisted of peripheral blood. The receptor source for this set is a woman younger than 45 who had recovered from COVID-19.

The chain employs TRBV3-1 (or the pseudogene TRBV3-2) and TRBJ2-2; TRBD2 is a possible D gene (5 bases). CDR1 is LGHDT and CDR2 is YNNKEL in the germline V gene (reference sequence). The CDR3 is 15 amino acids. Deletions cut 0 bases from V and 7 bases from J, with 12 bases between. In nucleotides, the CDR3 is TGTGCCAGCAGCCAAGACTACGGACTGCGCGGGGAGCTGTTTTTT. It specifies CASSQDYGLRGELFF.

V gene TRBV4-2 combines with J gene TRBJ1-2; 8 nucleotides agree with TRBD1. The CDR3 sequence is 16 residues long. In germline, CDR1 is LGHNA, CDR2 YNFKEQ. V lost 0 bases to trimming and J lost 1 base; unmatched junction nucleotides: 4. Here the CDR3 DNA reads TGTGCCAGCAGCCAAGAGGGGGACAGGCTTAACTATGGCTACACCTTC. Protein product: CASSQEGDRLNYGYTF.

The gene calls are TRBV27 and TRBJ2-5; 7 bases map to TRBD1. After removal of 3 bases from V and 4 bases from J, the junction contained 2 bases not matched to a gene. The CDR3 covers 13 residues. The germline CDR1 and CDR2 sequences are MNHEY and SMNVEV (reference sequence). The CDR3 DNA sequence: TGTGCCAGCAGTTTGAACAGGGGAGAGACCCAGTACTTC. The encoded protein is CASSLNRGETQYF.

The sample holds one count of this clone. The rearrangement uses TRBV19 and TRBJ2-2; 13 positions match TRBD2. This CDR3 is 15 amino acids long. Losses at the gene ends were 8 bases for V and 3 bases for J; bases not matched to a gene: 3. Germline assignment: CDR1 LNHDA and CDR2 SQIVND (reference sequence). The CDR3 loop reads CASGTSGRDTGELFF. CDR3 DNA sequence: TGTGCCAGTGGTACTAGCGGGAGGGACACCGGGGAGCTGTTTTTT.

The chain recombines TRBV5-4 with TRBJ2-1; no clear D. Germline values: CDR1 SGHNT, CDR2 YYREEE (reference sequence). This CDR3 is built from 15 residues. V was clipped by 3 bases and J by 0 bases, with 10 bases between them. Here the CDR3 reads CASSSPVSSYNEQFF. The CDR3, as DNA: TGTGCCAGCAGCTCCCCAGTAAGCTCCTACAATGAGCAGTTCTTC.

The chain has TRBV30 and TRBJ2-3; TRBD2 might be the D (5 bases). V was pared by 8 bases and J by 2 bases, with 17 bases between. CDR3 length: 14 residues. The germline V gene encodes CDR1 GTSNPN and CDR2 SVGIG (reference sequence). The CDR3 loop reads CAGQMAGPTDTQYF. The CDR3 region has the DNA TGTGCCGGGCAAATGGCGGGCCCCACAGATACGCAGTATTTT.

The chain recombines TRBV18 with TRBJ2-3, with 7 bases that match TRBD1. The CDR3 loop spans 15 amino acids. The V and J ends lost 3 bases and 4 bases, in that order; junction bases with no gene match: 7. Germline V gives CDR1 KGHSH, CDR2 LQKENI. CDR3 sequence (DNA): TGTGCCAGCTCACCCGACAGGGTTGAGGCAGATACGCAGTATTTT. It translates to CASSPDRVEADTQYF.

The genes are TRBV18 and TRBJ2-7, with 7 bases lining up with TRBD2. The junction had 6 bases not matched to a gene; V was cut back by 0 bases and J by 7 bases. Germline V gene sequence: CDR1 KGHSH, CDR2 LQKENI. The CDR3 runs to 14 residues. The DNA for the CDR3 is TGTGCCAGCTCACCACCGCCGGGGGGTTGGGAGCAGTACTTC. Translation gives CASSPPPGGWEQYF.